This TCR beta chain was sequenced in a study of blood T cells in healthy people across ages. Isolation yielded PBMCs, at least 6 million per sample, in every case. A J-beta primer mix and a sample-barcoded 5' primer were used in a second PCR of about 7 to 12 cycles. TCRdb redid the calling of the 5' RACE reads with MiXCR, one entry per CDR3 protein. Altogether about 970,000 distinct CDR3 sequences are present, roughly 51% being singletons, with the ten largest covering over 20%. In its sample, this clonotype was seen once. The antigen remains undetermined. General observations from the study: Because sorting was not performed, PBMCs prevented conclusive naive versus antigen-experienced comparison. CMV status of donors was not determined, possibly confounding expanded clonotype changes.

Unmatched junction bases numbered 8, after V lost 6 bases and J lost 3 bases. Germline assignment: CDR1 SGDLS and CDR2 YYNGEE. The CDR3 runs 15 residues. The origin of this receptor is a woman aged 55-70 years in good health. This chain joins TRBV9 and TRBJ1-2; 10 bases fit TRBD1. The sequenced sample consisted of blood. CDR3 residues: CASTRTGGFDYGYTF. DNA of the CDR3: TGTGCCAGCACGCGGACAGGGGGATTTGACTATGGCTACACCTTC.